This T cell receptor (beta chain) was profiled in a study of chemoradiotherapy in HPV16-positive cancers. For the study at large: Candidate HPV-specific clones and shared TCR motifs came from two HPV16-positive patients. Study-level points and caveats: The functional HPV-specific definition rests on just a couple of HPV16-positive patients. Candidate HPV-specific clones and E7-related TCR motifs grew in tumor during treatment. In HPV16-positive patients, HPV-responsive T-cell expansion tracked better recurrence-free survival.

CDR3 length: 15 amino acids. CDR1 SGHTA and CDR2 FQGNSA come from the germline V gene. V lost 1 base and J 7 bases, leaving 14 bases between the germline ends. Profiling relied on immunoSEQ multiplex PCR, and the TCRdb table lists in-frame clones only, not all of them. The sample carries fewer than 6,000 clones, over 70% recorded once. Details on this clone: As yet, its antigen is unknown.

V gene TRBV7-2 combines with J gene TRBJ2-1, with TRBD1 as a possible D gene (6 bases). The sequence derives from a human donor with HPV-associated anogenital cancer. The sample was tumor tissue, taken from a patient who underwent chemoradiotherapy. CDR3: CASSLVLGGRNEQFF. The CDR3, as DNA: TGTGCCAGCAGCTTAGTTCTAGGGGGAAGGAATGAGCAGTTCTTC.